The TCR beta chain under discussion was sequenced for a study of T cell repertoires in cytomegalovirus infection. Study as a whole: It was the public TCR beta signatures that indicated both CMV infection and matching HLA type. Study-level results: Accumulated public TCR beta family frequency recognized individuals carrying CMV together with the relevant HLA. HLA-C-restricted TCR beta clonotypes specific for CMV led the ex vivo response.

TCRdb reanalysed the reads using MiXCR and keeps one entry per CDR3 protein. The sample records approximately 150,000 distinct CDR3 sequences, roughly 6.5% being singletons. This clonotype was observed at least ten times. The antigen is unknown. This TCR derives from a human donor in good health (CMV status not recorded). Some clones in this sample may be carry-over from other donors' samples. Sequenced material: PBMCs.

CDR3 coding DNA: TGTGCCAGCTCTAAGAGGGAGAGAAACTATGGCTACACCTTC. Protein product: CASSKRERNYGYTF. The V call is TRBV6-2 or TRBV6-3, the J call TRBJ1-2; D remains unclear. The CDR3 spans 14 residues. CDR1 is MNHEY and CDR2 is SVGEGT in the germline V gene. The V end lost 8 bases, the J end lost 2 bases, and 15 bases lay between the germline ends.